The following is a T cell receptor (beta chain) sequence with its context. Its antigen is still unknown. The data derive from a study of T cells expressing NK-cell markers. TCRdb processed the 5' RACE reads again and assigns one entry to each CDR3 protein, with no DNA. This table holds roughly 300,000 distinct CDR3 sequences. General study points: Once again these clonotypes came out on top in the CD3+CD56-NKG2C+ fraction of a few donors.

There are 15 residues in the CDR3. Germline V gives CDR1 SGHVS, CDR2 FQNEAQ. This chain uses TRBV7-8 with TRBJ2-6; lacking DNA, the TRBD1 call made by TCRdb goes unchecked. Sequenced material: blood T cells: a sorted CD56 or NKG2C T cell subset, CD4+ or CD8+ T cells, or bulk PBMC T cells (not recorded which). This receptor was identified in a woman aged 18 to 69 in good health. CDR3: CASSVDRAGANVLTF.